Presented here are 7 T cell receptor beta chains from one specimen sequenced in a study of cytomegalovirus exposure and HLA in healthy donors. The PCR ran on 60 Vbeta and 13 Jbeta primers. Clones were read by immunoSEQ multiplex PCR, and TCRdb kept only the in-frame ones, dropping some. The sample comprises 150,000 to 200,000 clones, 70% to 85% of which are singletons, and 3.5% to 5% rests with the top ten. Sequenced material: PBMCs. All receptors come from a woman younger than 45 in good health and CMV-seropositive.

CDR3 region: CSASGAGELFF. The CDR3 region has the DNA TGCAGTGCTAGCGGAGCCGGGGAGCTGTTTTTT. The chain carries TRBV20-1 and TRBJ2-2; no clear D. This CDR3 has 11 residues. Trimming left V 3 bases short and J 6 bases short, with 5 bases between. Germline assignment: CDR1 DFQATT and CDR2 SNEGSKA (reference sequence).

The V gene is TRBV5-5, the J gene TRBJ2-1; 11 bases match TRBD2. V shed 10 bases and J 4 bases; nucleotides not matched to a gene: 10. The CDR3 spans 15 residues. The V gene's germline CDR1 is SGHKS and CDR2 YYEKEE (reference sequence). The DNA of the CDR3 is TGTGCCGGCACTGAACTAGCGGGGGATTACAATGAGCAGTTCTTC. It specifies CAGTELAGDYNEQFF.

The chain employs TRBV6-1 and TRBJ1-2; weak D call: TRBD1 (5 bases). CDR3 length: 15 amino acids. The germline V and J ends were trimmed by 6 bases and 4 bases, with 18 bases remaining between them. CDR1 and CDR2 from the germline V gene are MNHNS and SASEGT. The chain's CDR3 is CASSYGQGGSYGYTF. The CDR3 DNA follows: TGTGCCAGCAGCTACGGGCAGGGAGGTAGCTATGGCTACACCTTC.

Only one count was recorded for this clone. The gene calls are TRBV29-1 and TRBJ1-1; D is unclear. Germline loops: CDR1 SQVTM, CDR2 ANQGSEA. CDR3 size: 13 residues. The V end lost 0 bases, the J end lost 6 bases, and 11 bases lay between the germline ends. The CDR3 is CSVEDPRRPEAFF. As DNA, the CDR3 is TGCAGCGTTGAAGATCCAAGGCGGCCTGAAGCTTTCTTT.

In this sample, this clone turned up a few times. The chain joins TRBV18 to TRBJ1-2, with TRBD1 matching 7 bases. J gave up 7 bases and V 4 bases, and 6 bases lay outside the gene matches. The CDR3 is made up of 13 amino acids. The V gene's germline CDR1 is KGHSH and CDR2 LQKENI. Written as DNA, the CDR3 is TGTGCCAGCTCACGTAGGACAGGCGTTGGCTACACCTTC. Its protein is CASSRRTGVGYTF.

The chain links TRBV10-3 to TRBJ2-5; 11 bases are a match to TRBD2. The junction had 5 bases not matched to a gene; V was cut back by 7 bases and J by 1 base. This CDR3 is 15 amino acids long. In germline, CDR1 is ENHRY, CDR2 SYGVKD. The CDR3 spells CAIKPGTSGQETQYF. The CDR3 DNA follows: TGTGCCATCAAGCCGGGGACTAGCGGCCAAGAGACCCAGTACTTC.

The CDR3 protein is CATSDLLGGNQPQHF. As DNA, the CDR3 is TGTGCCACCAGCGACCTGCTCGGGGGAAATCAGCCCCAGCATTTT. The chain links TRBV15 to TRBJ1-5; D might be TRBD1 (5 bases). CDR1 and CDR2 from the germline V gene are LNHNV and YYDKDF (reference sequence). Trimming stripped 5 bases from V and 4 bases from J, with 15 bases between. This CDR3 is 15 amino acids long.